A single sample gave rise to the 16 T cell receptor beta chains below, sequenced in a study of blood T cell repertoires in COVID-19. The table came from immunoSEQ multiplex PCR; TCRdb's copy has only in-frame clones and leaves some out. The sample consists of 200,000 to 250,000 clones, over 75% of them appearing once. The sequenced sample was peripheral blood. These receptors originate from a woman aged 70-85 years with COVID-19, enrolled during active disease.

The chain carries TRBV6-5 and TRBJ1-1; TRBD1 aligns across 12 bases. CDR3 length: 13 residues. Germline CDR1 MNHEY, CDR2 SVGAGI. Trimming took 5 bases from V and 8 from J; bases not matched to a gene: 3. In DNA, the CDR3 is TGTGCCAGCAGTAAGGGACAGGGGGCCGAAGCTTTCTTT. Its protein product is CASSKGQGAEAFF.

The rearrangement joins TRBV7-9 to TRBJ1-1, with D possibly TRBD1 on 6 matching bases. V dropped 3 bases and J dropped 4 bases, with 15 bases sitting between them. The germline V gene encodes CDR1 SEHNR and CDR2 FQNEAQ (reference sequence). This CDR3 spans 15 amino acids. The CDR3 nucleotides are TGTGCCAGCAGCTTCCAGGGGCAGTCGGTCACTGAAGCTTTCTTT. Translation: CASSFQGQSVTEAFF.

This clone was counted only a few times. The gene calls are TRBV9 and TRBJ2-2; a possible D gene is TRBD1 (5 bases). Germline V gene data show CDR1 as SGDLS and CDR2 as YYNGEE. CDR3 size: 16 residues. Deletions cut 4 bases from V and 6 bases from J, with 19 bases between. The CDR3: CASSLSSGSRAGELFF. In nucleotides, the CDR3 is TGTGCCAGCAGCCTGTCTTCAGGGTCTCGGGCCGGGGAGCTGTTTTTT.

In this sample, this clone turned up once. CDR3 DNA sequence: TGTGCCAGCAGCTCCACTGACAGGGGTTTACACGAGCAGTACTTC. Residues: CASSSTDRGLHEQYF. The chain is built from TRBV11-2 and TRBJ2-7; 8 bases line up with TRBD1. The V and J ends lost 4 bases and 5 bases, in that order; junction bases with no gene match: 10. The V gene's germline CDR1 is SGHAT and CDR2 FQNNGV. This CDR3 has 15 residues.

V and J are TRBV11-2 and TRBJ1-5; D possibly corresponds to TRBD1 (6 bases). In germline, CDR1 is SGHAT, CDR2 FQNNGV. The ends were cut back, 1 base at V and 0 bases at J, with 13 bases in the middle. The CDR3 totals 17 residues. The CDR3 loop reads CASSLVRTAYSNQPQHF. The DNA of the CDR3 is TGTGCCAGCAGCTTAGTGAGGACAGCCTATAGCAATCAGCCCCAGCATTTT.

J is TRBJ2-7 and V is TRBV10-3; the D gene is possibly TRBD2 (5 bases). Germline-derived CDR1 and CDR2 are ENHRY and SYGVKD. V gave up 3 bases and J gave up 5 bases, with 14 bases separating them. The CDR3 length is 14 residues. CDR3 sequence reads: CAISDTGLWDEQYF. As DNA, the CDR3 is TGTGCCATCAGTGATACCGGACTGTGGGACGAGCAGTACTTC.

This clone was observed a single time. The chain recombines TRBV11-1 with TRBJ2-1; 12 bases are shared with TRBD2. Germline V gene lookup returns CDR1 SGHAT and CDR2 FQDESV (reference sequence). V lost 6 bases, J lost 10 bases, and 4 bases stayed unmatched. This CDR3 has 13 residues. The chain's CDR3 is CASSPGLAGEQFF. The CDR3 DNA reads TGTGCCAGCAGTCCCGGACTAGCGGGGGAGCAGTTCTTC.

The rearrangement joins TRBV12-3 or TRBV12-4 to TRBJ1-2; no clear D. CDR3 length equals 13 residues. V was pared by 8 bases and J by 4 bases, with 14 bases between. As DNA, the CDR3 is TGTGCCAGCGCCCTCCGGGGTTCCTATGGCTACACCTTC. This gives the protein CASALRGSYGYTF.

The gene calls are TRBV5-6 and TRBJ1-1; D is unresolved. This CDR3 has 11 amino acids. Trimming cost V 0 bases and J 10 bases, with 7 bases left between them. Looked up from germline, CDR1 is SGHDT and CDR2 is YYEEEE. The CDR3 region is CASSLAGRAFF. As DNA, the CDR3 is TGTGCCAGCAGCTTGGCCGGGAGAGCTTTCTTT.

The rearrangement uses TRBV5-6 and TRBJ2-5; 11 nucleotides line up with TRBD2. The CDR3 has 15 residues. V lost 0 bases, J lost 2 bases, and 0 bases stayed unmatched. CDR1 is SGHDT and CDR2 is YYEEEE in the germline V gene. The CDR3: CASSLGLAGQETQYF. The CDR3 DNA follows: TGTGCCAGCAGCTTGGGACTAGCGGGGCAAGAGACCCAGTACTTC.

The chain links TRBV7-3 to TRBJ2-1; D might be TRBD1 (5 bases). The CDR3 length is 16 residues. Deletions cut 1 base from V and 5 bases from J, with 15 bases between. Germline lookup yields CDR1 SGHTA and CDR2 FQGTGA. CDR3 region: CASSLNGAMGNNEQFF. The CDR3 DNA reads TGTGCCAGCAGCTTAAATGGGGCAATGGGGAACAATGAGCAGTTCTTC. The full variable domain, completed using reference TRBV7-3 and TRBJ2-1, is GAGVSQTPSNKVTEKGKYVELRCDPISGHTALYWYRQSLGQGPEFLIYFQGTGAADDSGLPNDRFFAVRPEGSVSTLKIQRTERGDSAVYLCASSLNGAMGNNEQFFGPGTRLTVL.

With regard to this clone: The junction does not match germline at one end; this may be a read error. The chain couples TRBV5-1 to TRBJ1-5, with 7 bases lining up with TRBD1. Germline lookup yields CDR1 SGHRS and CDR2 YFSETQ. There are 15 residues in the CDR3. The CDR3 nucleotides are TGCGCCAGCAGGTTGGGGACAGAAGTTAATCAGCCCCAGCATTTT. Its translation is CASRLGTEVNQPQHF.

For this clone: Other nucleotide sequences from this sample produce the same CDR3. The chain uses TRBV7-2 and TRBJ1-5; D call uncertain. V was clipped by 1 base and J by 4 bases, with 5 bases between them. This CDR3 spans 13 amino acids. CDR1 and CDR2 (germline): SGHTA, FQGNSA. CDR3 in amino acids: CASSLVRNQPQHF. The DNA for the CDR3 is TGTGCCAGCAGCTTAGTGAGAAATCAGCCCCAGCATTTT.

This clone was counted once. The CDR3 reads CASSYPMQLAGEGTQYF. CDR3 DNA sequence: TGTGCCAGCAGTTACCCTATGCAACTAGCGGGAGAGGGGACCCAGTACTTC. This sequence joins TRBV6-2 or TRBV6-3 and TRBJ2-5; 11 positions match TRBD2. V shed 2 bases and J 7 bases; nucleotides not matched to a gene: 12. The CDR3 spans 17 residues. The germline V gene encodes CDR1 MNHEY and CDR2 SVGEGT.

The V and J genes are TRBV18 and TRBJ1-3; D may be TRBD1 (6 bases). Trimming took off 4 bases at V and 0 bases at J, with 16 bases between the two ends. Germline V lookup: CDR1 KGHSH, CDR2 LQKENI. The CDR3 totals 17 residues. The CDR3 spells CASSLLDRPNSGNTIYF. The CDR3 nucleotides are TGTGCCAGCTCACTTTTGGACAGACCTAACTCTGGAAACACCATATATTTT.

The DNA for the CDR3 is TGTGCCAGCAGCTTAGACCCCCAGTCAAACACCATATATTTT. Encoded protein: CASSLDPQSNTIYF. The V and J genes are TRBV13 and TRBJ1-3; D unresolved. The ends were cut back, 1 base at V and 6 bases at J, with 10 bases in the middle. CDR3 size: 14 residues. Germline values: CDR1 PRHDT, CDR2 FYEKMQ (reference sequence).